Each of the 4 T cell receptor beta chains below was sequenced from the same sample in a study of T-cell memory formation after mild COVID-19. TCRdb used MiXCR to reprocess the 5' RACE reads, holding one entry per CDR3 protein. The repertoire consists of around 530,000 distinct CDR3 sequences, with roughly a fifth occurring once and the leading ten covering roughly 8.1%. Sequences were obtained from PBMCs or a T cell subset sorted from them (not recorded which). These TCRs come from an adult woman who had mild COVID-19 (a few samples of this study predate the infection). Cell type and time point are not known.

The chain joins TRBV12-3 or TRBV12-4 to TRBJ2-5; a possible D gene is TRBD1 (6 bases). The CDR3 covers 13 residues. Trimming pared 5 bases from V and 1 base from J, leaving 8 bases between. DNA of the CDR3: TGTGCCAGCAGTCGGGACACCCAAGAGACCCAGTACTTC. This sequence encodes CASSRDTQETQYF.

This clonotype came up once. The CDR3 spells CASSPRVGTGAFF. The CDR3 DNA reads as TGTGCCAGCAGTCCTCGAGTGGGGACCGGAGCTTTCTTT. The chain carries TRBV12-3 or TRBV12-4 and TRBJ1-1, with a possible D match to TRBD1 (5 bases). With 5 bases removed from V and 10 bases from J, the gap between germline ends came to 17 bases. The CDR3 length is 13 residues.

This clonotype was found many times. V gene TRBV6-6 combines with J gene TRBJ1-1; D perhaps matches TRBD1 (5 bases). V lost 1 base, J lost 0 bases, and 30 bases lay in between. This CDR3 has 22 amino acids. Germline loops: CDR1 MNHNY, CDR2 SVGAGI (reference sequence). CDR3 sequence: CASSYYSPASTINRRMNTEAFF. The CDR3 bases are TGTGCCAGCAGTTACTACAGCCCGGCGAGCACCATAAACAGGCGAATGAACACTGAAGCTTTCTTT.

This clonotype was seen ten or more times. The chain links TRBV5-1 to TRBJ2-7; D remains unclear. In germline, CDR1 is SGHRS, CDR2 YFSETQ. The CDR3 is 13 residues long. Trimming removed 2 bases from V and 3 bases from J, with 9 bases in between. CDR3: CASSFGTFYEQYF. CDR3 in DNA: TGCGCCAGCAGCTTTGGCACCTTCTACGAGCAGTACTTC. The full variable domain, its missing parts supplied by reference TRBV5-1 and TRBJ2-7, is KAGVTQTPRYLIKTRGQQVTLSCSPISGHRSVSWYQQTPGQGLQFLFEYFSETQRNKGNFPGRFSGRQFSNSRSEMNVSTLELGDSALYLCASSFGTFYEQYFGPGTRLTVT.